This TCR beta chain was sequenced in a study of OX40 agonist ivuxolimab in advanced cancers. Study overall: Those treated in dose escalation had hepatocellular carcinoma, melanoma, renal cell cancer or head and neck cancer.

Enrollment shut out patients with autoimmune disease history or systemic immunosuppression. There are 15 residues in the CDR3. V shed 4 bases, J shed 7 bases, and the junction held 8 bases outside the gene matches. Germline values: CDR1 MGHRA, CDR2 YSYEKL. Measured with immunoSEQ multiplex PCR; TCRdb has only the in-frame clones, and not every one. The sample gives roughly 74,000 clones, 94% of which show up once; about a fifth is in the top ten. V gene TRBV4-1 combines with J gene TRBJ2-2; TRBD2 matches 8 bases. Material: CD4+ or CD8+ T cells sorted from blood, obtained in a trial of the OX40 agonist ivuxolimab. The source is an adult with an advanced solid tumor such as melanoma, head and neck, liver or kidney cancer. In DNA form, the CDR3 reads TGCGCCAGCAGCCTGTTAAGCGGGAGTTACGGGGAGCTGTTTTTT. Protein product: CASSLLSGSYGELFF.